This T cell receptor (beta chain) was sequenced in a study of shared clonotypes between healthy human individuals (dated by TCRdb to the early 2020s). For the wider study: Three men and a couple of women, aged 18 to 49 years, made up the cohort. For each donor, three plates each were used for CD4 naive and CD4 memory, two plates were used for CD8 naive, and one plate was used for CD8 memory. The study deeply sequenced blood TCR repertoires of 5 or 6 healthy adults to estimate repertoire size and the extent of clonotype sharing between individuals. Libraries were prepared and TCR repertoires were sequenced by different laboratories using diverse techniques, in order to increase sequencing depth and limit assay-specific biases. Leukapheresis yielded between about 0.9 and 9.5 billion PBMCs per donor. What the authors observed across the whole study: Pairwise subsampling indicated that sequencing depth was expected to affect the degree of clonotype sharing among donors. When several donors were compared, the shared fraction of clonotypes was about 5% for naive CD4, 3% to 4% for naive CD8, 2.3% for memory CD4, and 0.3% to 0.5% for memory CD8. Rarefaction of sorted-subset datasets indicated incomplete sequencing despite the large sequencing depth. Because the study included only a small number of donors, the genetic and exposure-history diversity represented was limited. Compared with non-shared clonotypes, clonotypes shared by all four sorted-subset donors had higher generation probabilities. Naive subsets generally had larger estimated clonotype richness than memory subsets did. Sampling was restricted to blood, and TCR repertoires in tissues likely differ from the TCR repertoires found in blood.

This clone turned up a few times. No cognate antigen has been identified for it. The sample holds no much larger clone one base away, and base qualities are not on file. CDR1 GTSNPN and CDR2 SVGIG are derived from the germline V gene (reference sequence). The CDR3 runs 13 amino acids, cysteine and phenylalanine included. Just CDR3 DNA is preserved here, 39 bases in frame from base 1. Clipping removes 4 bases from V and 8 bases from J, with 9 as the unmatched junction base count. Using the deep immunoSEQ assay, multiplex PCR amplified TCR CDR3 regions from genomic DNA. Genomic DNA extracted from each cell subset was distributed evenly over all wells of several immunoSEQ 96-well plates, and each plate served as one replicate. Each replicate PCR for sorted subsets received about 180 ng genomic DNA, equal to some 32,000 T cell genomes. The purified libraries were quantified using a Qubit 3.0 fluorometer, sized with a Bioanalyzer 2100, and then quantified again using the KAPA Library Quantification kit. Every immunoSEQ 96-well plate was sequenced on a separate single-read 150-cycle Illumina NextSeq 550 flow cell. On the study's bioinformatics: The immunoSEQ output contained only junctional sequences without quality scores, so filtering could not match that applied to full-length reads. Sequences were annotated with PyIR, a Python wrapper for IgBLAST v1.9, and V/J genes and CDR3 were assigned using IMGT germline references. Reads were removed for weak V/J assignments (E-value above 1e-6), missing CDR3, stop codons, out-of-frame junctions, or ambiguous translated residues. V3J clonotypes were defined as sequences sharing the same inferred V gene, J gene, and CDR3 amino acid sequence. The percentage overlap between two repertoires was calculated by dividing the number of shared unique clonotypes by the size of the smaller repertoire. Repertoire richness was assessed with RTK rarefaction, the Chao1 estimator, and Recon v2.1 estimates of unobserved clonotypes. For all TCRbeta clonotypes obtained by the gDNA method from a handful of donors, generation probabilities were computed with OLGA. In its TCRdb copy, this immuneACCESS table keeps in-frame sequences only and misses some clones. Where compared with another copy, unresolved V genes explain less than half of these, and the others have no known cause. The DNA gave D and trimming, while V, J and clone size come from that table. The sample table holds 2 million to 2.5 million clones, of which just over 90% were seen once. Together, the top ten hold 0.39% of the sample.

Donors were healthy HIV-negative adults with no recently reported acute infections or vaccinations. Only Caucasian adults living in Nashville, Tennessee, USA were represented among the donors. CD4+ T cells were enriched by magnetic negative selection; naive cells were then positively selected on CD45RA, and the negative fraction formed the memory subset. After blood collection by leukapheresis, PBMCs were isolated using Ficoll-Histopaque density gradient centrifugation and then cryopreserved in the vapor phase of liquid nitrogen. Analytical flow cytometry was used to check the purity and quantity of every magnetically sorted T cell population. Genomic DNA was isolated from every sorted fraction and measured by UV absorbance on a Nanodrop 2000c.

This sequence uses TRBV30 and TRBJ1-2; TRBD1 lines up with 8 middle nucleotides. The clonotype comes from a man aged 18 to 35 in good health. Some clones in this sample may be carry-over from other donors' samples. Sequencing was performed on naive CD4+ T cells from PBMCs. The sample's cell subset or site label, in plain terms: CD45RA+ positively selected. The CDR3 in this case is CAWIPDRARGYTF. DNA sequence: TGTGCCTGGATCCCGGACAGGGCCCGGGGCTACACCTTC. The CDR3, completed at both ends by the reference TRBV30 and TRBJ1-2 genes, gives the full variable domain SQTIHQWPATLVQPVGSPLSLECTVEGTSNPNLYWYRQAAGRGLQLLFYSVGIGQISSEVPQNLSASRPQDRQFILSSKKLLLSDSGFYLCAWIPDRARGYTFGSGTRLTVV.